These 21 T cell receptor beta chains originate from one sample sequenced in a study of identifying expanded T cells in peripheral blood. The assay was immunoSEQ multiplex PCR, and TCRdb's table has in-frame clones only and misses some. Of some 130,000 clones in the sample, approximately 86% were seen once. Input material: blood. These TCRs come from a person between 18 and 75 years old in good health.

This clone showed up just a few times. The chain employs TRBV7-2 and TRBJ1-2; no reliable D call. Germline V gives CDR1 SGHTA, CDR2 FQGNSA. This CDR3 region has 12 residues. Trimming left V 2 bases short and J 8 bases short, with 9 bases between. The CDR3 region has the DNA TGTGCCAGCAGCTTACTTCCGGAAGGCTACACCTTC. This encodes CASSLLPEGYTF.

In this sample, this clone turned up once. DNA of the CDR3: TGCGCCAGCAGCCCCGCGGGACATTTGATCTCTGGGGCCAACGTCCTGACTTTC. This sequence encodes CASSPAGHLISGANVLTF. The gene calls are TRBV5-1 and TRBJ2-6; perhaps D is TRBD1 or TRBD2 (6 bases each). This CDR3 spans 18 amino acids. The germline V gene encodes CDR1 SGHRS and CDR2 YFSETQ. V lost 4 bases and J 0 bases, leaving 17 bases between the germline ends.

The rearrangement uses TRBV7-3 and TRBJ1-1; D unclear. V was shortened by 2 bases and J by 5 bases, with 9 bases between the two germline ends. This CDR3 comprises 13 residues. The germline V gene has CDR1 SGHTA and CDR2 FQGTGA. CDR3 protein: CASSLGKTTEAFF. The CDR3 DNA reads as TGTGCCAGCAGCTTAGGGAAAACAACTGAAGCTTTCTTT.

The CDR3 coding sequence is TGTGCCAGCAGCCATTACGGGACTGACTACAATGAGCAGTTCTTC. This codes for CASSHYGTDYNEQFF. The gene calls are TRBV14 and TRBJ2-1, with a possible D match to TRBD2 (6 bases). This CDR3 is 15 amino acids long. Trimming pared 3 bases from V and 3 bases from J, leaving 12 bases between. Per the germline V gene, CDR1 is SGHDN and CDR2 is FVKESK.

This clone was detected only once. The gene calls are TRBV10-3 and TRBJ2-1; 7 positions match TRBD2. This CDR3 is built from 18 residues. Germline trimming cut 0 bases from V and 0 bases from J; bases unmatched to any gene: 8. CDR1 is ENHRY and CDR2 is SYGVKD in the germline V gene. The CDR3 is CAISESGLTISSYNEQFF. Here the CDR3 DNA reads TGTGCCATCAGTGAGTCGGGACTAACCATTAGCTCCTACAATGAGCAGTTCTTC.

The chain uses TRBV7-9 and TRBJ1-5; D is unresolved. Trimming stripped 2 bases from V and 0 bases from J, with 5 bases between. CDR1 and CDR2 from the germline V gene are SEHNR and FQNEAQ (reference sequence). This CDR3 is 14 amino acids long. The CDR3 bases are TGTGCCAGCAGCTTACAGGATAGCAATCAGCCCCAGCATTTT. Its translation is CASSLQDSNQPQHF.

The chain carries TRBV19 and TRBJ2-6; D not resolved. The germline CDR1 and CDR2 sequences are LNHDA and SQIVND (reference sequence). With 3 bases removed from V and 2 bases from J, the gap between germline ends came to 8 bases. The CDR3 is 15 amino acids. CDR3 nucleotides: TGTGCCAGTAGTATCCCGAGGACTGGGGCCAACGTCCTGACTTTC. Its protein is CASSIPRTGANVLTF. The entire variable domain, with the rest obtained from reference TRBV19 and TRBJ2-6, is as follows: DGGITQSPKYLFRKEGQNVTLSCEQNLNHDAMYWYRQDPGQGLRLIYYSQIVNDFQKGDIAEGYSVSREKKESFPLTVTSAQKNPTAFYLCASSIPRTGANVLTFGAGSRLTVL.

Here the CDR3 reads CASNKLSDTEAFF. In DNA, the CDR3 is TGTGCCAGTAATAAACTAAGCGACACTGAAGCTTTCTTT. This chain connects TRBV19 to TRBJ1-1; D gene unclear. The CDR3 is 13 residues long. V shed 7 bases and J shed 3 bases, with 12 bases lying between them. Germline V gene data show CDR1 as LNHDA and CDR2 as SQIVND (reference sequence).

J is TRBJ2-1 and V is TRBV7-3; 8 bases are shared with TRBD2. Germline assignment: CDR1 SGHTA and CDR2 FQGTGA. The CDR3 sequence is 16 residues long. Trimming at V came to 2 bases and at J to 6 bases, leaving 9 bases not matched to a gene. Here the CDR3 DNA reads TGTGCCAGCAGCTTACATTTTAGCGGGGAGCCCAATGAGCAGTTCTTC. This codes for CASSLHFSGEPNEQFF.

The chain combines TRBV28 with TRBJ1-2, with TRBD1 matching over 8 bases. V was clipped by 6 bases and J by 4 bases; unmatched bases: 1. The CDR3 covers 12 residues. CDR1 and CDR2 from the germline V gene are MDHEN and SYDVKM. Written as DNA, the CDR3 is TGTGCCAGCAGAGGACAGGGCTATGGCTACACCTTC. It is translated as CASRGQGYGYTF.

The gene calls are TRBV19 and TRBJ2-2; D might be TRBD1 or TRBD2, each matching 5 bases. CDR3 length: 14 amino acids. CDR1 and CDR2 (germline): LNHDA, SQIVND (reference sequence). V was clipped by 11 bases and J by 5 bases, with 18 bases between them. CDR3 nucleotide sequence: TGTGCCGTAAAACCGGGACGACGTACCGGGGAGCTGTTTTTT. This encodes CAVKPGRRTGELFF.

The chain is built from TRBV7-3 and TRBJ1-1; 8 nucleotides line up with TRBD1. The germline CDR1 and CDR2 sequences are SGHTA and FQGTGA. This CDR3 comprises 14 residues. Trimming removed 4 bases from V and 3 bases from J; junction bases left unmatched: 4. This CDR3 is CASSSGTGYTEAFF. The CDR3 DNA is TGTGCCAGCAGCTCAGGGACAGGTTACACTGAAGCTTTCTTT.

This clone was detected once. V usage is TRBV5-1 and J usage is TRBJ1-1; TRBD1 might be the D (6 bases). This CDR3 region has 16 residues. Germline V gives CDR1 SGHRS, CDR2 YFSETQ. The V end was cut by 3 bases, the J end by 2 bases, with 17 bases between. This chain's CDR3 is CASSYRGQSKNTEAFF. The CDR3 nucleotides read TGCGCCAGCAGCTACCGGGGGCAATCAAAAAACACTGAAGCTTTCTTT.

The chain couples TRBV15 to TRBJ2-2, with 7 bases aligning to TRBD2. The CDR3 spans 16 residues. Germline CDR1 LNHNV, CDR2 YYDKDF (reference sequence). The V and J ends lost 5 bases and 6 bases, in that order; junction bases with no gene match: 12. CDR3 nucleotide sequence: TGTGCCACCAGCCACGTTTGGGGAGGGCATGCCGGGGAGCTGTTTTTT. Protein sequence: CATSHVWGGHAGELFF.

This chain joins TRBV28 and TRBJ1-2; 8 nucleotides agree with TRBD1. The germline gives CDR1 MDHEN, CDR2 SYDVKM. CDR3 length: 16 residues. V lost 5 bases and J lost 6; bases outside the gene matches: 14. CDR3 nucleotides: TGTGCCAGCAGTCTAAGGACAGGGTTCATAAAGGATGGCTACACCTTC. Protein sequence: CASSLRTGFIKDGYTF.

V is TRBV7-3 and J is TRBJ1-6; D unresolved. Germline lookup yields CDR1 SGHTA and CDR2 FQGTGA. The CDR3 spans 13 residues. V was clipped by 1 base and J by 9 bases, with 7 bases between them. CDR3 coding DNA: TGTGCCAGCAGCTTAATTCAAGGTTCACCCCTCCACTTT. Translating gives CASSLIQGSPLHF. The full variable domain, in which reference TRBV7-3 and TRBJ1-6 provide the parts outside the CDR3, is GAGVSQTPSNKVTEKGKYVELRCDPISGHTALYWYRQSLGQGPEFLIYFQGTGAADDSGLPNDRFFAVRPEGSVSTLKIQRTERGDSAVYLCASSLIQGSPLHFGNGTRLTVT.

CDR3 sequence: CASRGAAGGYGYTF. The CDR3, as DNA: TGTGCCAGCAGGGGCGCTGCAGGGGGCTATGGCTACACCTTC. This rearrangement joins TRBV6-5 to TRBJ1-2, with 7 bases lining up with TRBD1. CDR3 size: 14 residues. Germline V lookup: CDR1 MNHEY, CDR2 SVGAGI. Trimming removed 6 bases from V and 4 bases from J; junction bases left unmatched: 8.

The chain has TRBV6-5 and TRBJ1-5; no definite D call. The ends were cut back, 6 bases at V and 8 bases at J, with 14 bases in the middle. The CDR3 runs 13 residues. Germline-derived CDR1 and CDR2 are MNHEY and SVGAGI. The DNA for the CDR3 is TGTGCCAGCAGCCCCACACGGGAGGAGCCCCAGCATTTT. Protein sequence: CASSPTREEPQHF.

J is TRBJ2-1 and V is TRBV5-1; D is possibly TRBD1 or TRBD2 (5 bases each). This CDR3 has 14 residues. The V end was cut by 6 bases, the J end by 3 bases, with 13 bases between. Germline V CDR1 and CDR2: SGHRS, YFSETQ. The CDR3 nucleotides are TGCGCCAGCAAACCGGGACCAAACTACAATGAGCAGTTCTTC. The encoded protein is CASKPGPNYNEQFF. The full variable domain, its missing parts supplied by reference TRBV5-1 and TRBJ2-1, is KAGVTQTPRYLIKTRGQQVTLSCSPISGHRSVSWYQQTPGQGLQFLFEYFSETQRNKGNFPGRFSGRQFSNSRSEMNVSTLELGDSALYLCASKPGPNYNEQFFGPGTRLTVL.

CDR3 protein: CASRPAGEHTQYF. Written as DNA, the CDR3 is TGTGCCAGCAGACCCGCAGGGGAACATACGCAGTATTTT. The V call is TRBV6-5, the J call TRBJ2-3; possible D gene TRBD1, 6 bases. Trimming removed 6 bases from V and 7 bases from J, with 14 bases in between. Germline CDR1 is MNHEY and CDR2 is SVGAGI. The CDR3 length is 13 residues.

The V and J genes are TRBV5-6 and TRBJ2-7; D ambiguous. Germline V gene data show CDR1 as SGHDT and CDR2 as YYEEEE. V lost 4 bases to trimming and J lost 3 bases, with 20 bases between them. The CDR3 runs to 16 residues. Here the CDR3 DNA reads TGTGCCAGCAGCCCCACCGCGACGACTTTAATCTACGAGCAGTACTTC. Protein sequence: CASSPTATTLIYEQYF.